The 18 T cell receptor beta chains listed next were all sequenced from one sample in a study of chemoradiotherapy in HPV16-positive cancers. Method: immunoSEQ multiplex PCR; TCRdb's copy keeps in-frame clones and lacks some. The sample contains tens of thousands of clones, approximately 92% of which appear only once. The input for sequencing was blood, taken from a patient who underwent chemoradiotherapy. Receptors were obtained from a human donor with HPV-associated anogenital cancer.

The chain uses TRBV21-1 and TRBJ1-1; whether TRBD1, the table's D call, matches the DNA was not checked. TRBV21-1 is given as a pseudogene. CDR3 length: 15 residues. CDR3: CASSTLWAPNTEAFF. CDR3 nucleotides: TGTGCCAGCAGCACGTTATGGGCACCAAACACTGAAGCTTTCTTT.

The chain is built from TRBV19 and TRBJ2-7, with TRBD2 matching over 7 bases. CDR1 is LNHDA and CDR2 is SQIVND in the germline V gene (reference sequence). Germline trimming cut 5 bases from V and 5 bases from J; bases unmatched to any gene: 12. The CDR3 has 15 amino acids. CDR3 DNA sequence: TGTGCCAGTAGTTTCCCAGCGGGATTGAAAAACGAGCAGTACTTC. This translates into CASSFPAGLKNEQYF.

This clone was found once. V is TRBV20-1 and J is TRBJ2-7, with no clear D. V was pared by 7 bases and J by 4 bases, with 8 bases between. The length of the CDR3 is 10 residues. Germline V gives CDR1 DFQATT, CDR2 SNEGSKA (reference sequence). The DNA of the CDR3 is TGCAGTGTCGGGTTTTACGAGCAGTACTTC. Translating it yields CSVGFYEQYF.

The table lists this clone with a count of one. The chain is built from TRBV2 and TRBJ2-3, with TRBD1 as a possible D gene (5 bases). This CDR3 is 16 amino acids long. The germline CDR1 and CDR2 sequences are SNHLY and FYNNEI. V gave up 1 base and J gave up 2 bases, with 13 bases separating them. The CDR3 reads CASSEGVRTTTDTQYF. For the CDR3, the DNA is TGTGCCAGCAGTGAAGGGGTCAGGACAACCACAGATACGCAGTATTTT.

The chain recombines TRBV10-3 with TRBJ2-1; TRBD2 is a possible D gene (6 bases). V was shortened by 0 bases and J by 1 base, with 10 bases between the two germline ends. Germline V lookup: CDR1 ENHRY, CDR2 SYGVKD. This CDR3 comprises 16 residues. The CDR3 is CAISESGGISYNEQFF. For the CDR3, the DNA is TGTGCCATCAGTGAGTCTGGCGGGATATCCTACAATGAGCAGTTCTTC.

This sequence joins TRBV6-5 and TRBJ2-1, with 14 nucleotides matching TRBD2. Losses at the gene ends were 5 bases for V and 6 bases for J; bases not matched to a gene: 3. Germline lookup yields CDR1 MNHEY and CDR2 SVGAGI. CDR3 length equals 15 residues. This CDR3 reads CASSTGLAGVNEQFF. As DNA, the CDR3 is TGTGCCAGCAGTACGGGACTAGCGGGGGTCAATGAGCAGTTCTTC.

V usage is TRBV6-5 and J usage is TRBJ1-1; D gene unclear. The CDR3 contains 12 residues. Germline CDR1 MNHEY, CDR2 SVGAGI. V lost 6 bases, J lost 7 bases, and 12 bases lay in between. This CDR3 is CASSPRRIEAFF. CDR3 sequence (DNA): TGTGCCAGCAGCCCTCGACGGATTGAAGCTTTCTTT.

This clone was recorded only once. The genes are TRBV4-1 and TRBJ1-5; no clear D. V was cut by 0 bases and J by 7 bases, with 7 bases left in between. Germline loops: CDR1 MGHRA, CDR2 YSYEKL. CDR3 length: 13 amino acids. The CDR3 coding sequence is TGCGCCAGCAGCCAAGAGGCTTGGCAGCCCCAGCATTTT. It yields the protein CASSQEAWQPQHF.

This clone was observed once. The rearrangement joins TRBV6-6 to TRBJ2-7; no firm D call. Germline V gives CDR1 MNHNY, CDR2 SVGAGI (reference sequence). CDR3 length: 11 amino acids. V lost 2 bases, J lost 5 bases, and 4 bases lay in between. This CDR3 is CASSYQNEQYF. CDR3 bases: TGTGCCAGCAGTTACCAGAACGAGCAGTACTTC.

In its sample, this clone was seen once. The chain combines TRBV5-1 with TRBJ2-7; 12 nucleotides agree with TRBD1. Germline V gene data show CDR1 as SGHRS and CDR2 as YFSETQ. J gave up 7 bases and V 4 bases, and 6 bases lay outside the gene matches. This CDR3 comprises 14 residues. The CDR3 protein is CASSAGQGAREQYF. CDR3 sequence (DNA): TGCGCCAGCAGCGCGGGACAGGGGGCGCGAGAGCAGTACTTC.

The CDR3 bases are TGTGCCACCAGCAGAGACGTAGCTCGTGAGCAGTACTTC. Translating it yields CATSRDVAREQYF. The chain carries TRBV15 and TRBJ2-7; the D is unclear. The CDR3 is made up of 13 amino acids. V was cut by 0 bases and J by 7 bases, with 10 bases left in between. CDR1 is LNHNV, CDR2 YYDKDF, per germline (reference sequence).

The chain employs TRBV13 and TRBJ2-1; 11 nucleotides align to TRBD2. CDR3 length equals 15 residues. The V segment lost 5 bases and the J segment 3 bases; nucleotides outside the gene matches: 3. In germline, CDR1 is PRHDT, CDR2 FYEKMQ (reference sequence). The CDR3 DNA sequence: TGTGCCAGCAGCGCCGGACTAGCGGGCTACAATGAGCAGTTCTTC. This sequence encodes CASSAGLAGYNEQFF.

The chain combines TRBV27 with TRBJ2-7; 7 bases line up with TRBD2. CDR3 length equals 15 residues. Losses at the gene ends were 6 bases for V and 2 bases for J; bases not matched to a gene: 10. Germline V gene data show CDR1 as MNHEY and CDR2 as SMNVEV (reference sequence). In nucleotides, the CDR3 is TGTGCCAGCAGGGGGGAAACTAGCGACCCCTACGAGCAGTACTTC. Translated, it gives CASRGETSDPYEQYF.

A single count supports this clone. CDR3: CASSYSTGQETQYF. The CDR3 nucleotides read TGTGCCAGCAGCTACTCGACAGGGCAAGAGACCCAGTACTTC. J is TRBJ2-5 and V is TRBV7-9; 7 bases map to TRBD1. Trimming cost V 4 bases and J 2 bases; bases outside gene matches: 4. Germline-derived CDR1 and CDR2 are SEHNR and FQNEAQ (reference sequence). This CDR3 is built from 14 residues.

The rearrangement links TRBV7-2 to TRBJ2-3; 16 bases agree with TRBD2. CDR3 length: 16 amino acids. V lost 4 bases, J lost 7 bases, and 5 bases stayed unmatched. Germline V gene sequence: CDR1 SGHTA, CDR2 FQGNSA. The CDR3 here is CASSSGTSGGGHTQYF. CDR3 bases: TGTGCCAGCAGCTCCGGGACTAGCGGGGGGGGTCATACGCAGTATTTT.

This clone came up once. This chain connects TRBV30 to TRBJ2-7, with D perhaps assigned TRBD1 or TRBD2 (5 bases each). The CDR3 is made up of 11 amino acids. Trimming pared 3 bases from V and 6 bases from J, leaving 9 bases between. Germline CDR1 and CDR2: GTSNPN and SVGIG (reference sequence). Written as DNA, the CDR3 is TGTGCCTGGAGCGATGGGGGCGAGCAGTACTTC. This sequence encodes CAWSDGGEQYF.

This chain connects TRBV21-1 to TRBJ1-2. TRBV21-1 is described as a pseudogene. The CDR3 extends over 13 amino acids. The CDR3 loop is CASSKLGENGYTF. CDR3 coding DNA: TGTGCCAGCAGCAAACTTGGAGAGAATGGCTACACCTTC.

The V call is TRBV5-1, the J call TRBJ1-2; D is ambiguous. The CDR3 runs to 15 residues. V was shortened by 1 base and J by 1 base, with 11 bases between the two germline ends. Germline CDR1 and CDR2: SGHRS and YFSETQ. CDR3 nucleotide sequence: TGCGCCAGCAGCTTGAGGAGCCCAAATAACTATGGCTACACCTTC. It specifies CASSLRSPNNYGYTF.